These 31 T cell receptor beta chains were sequenced from one sample in a study of T cells in Graves' hyperthyroidism and ophthalmopathy. What was amplified from RNA transcripts were TCR beta CDR3 regions. The primer set for the first-round RT-PCR of the TCR CDR3 was HTBI. One entry per CDR3 protein, called by TCRdb with MiXCR from the multiplex PCR reads. This sample has about 570,000 distinct CDR3 sequences, with about 14% found just once. Sequences were obtained from blood. These receptors were taken from a woman in her 40s with Graves' hyperthyroidism.

This clonotype appeared a few times. This chain uses TRBV4-1 with TRBJ1-1; D might be TRBD1 (6 bases). The V and J ends lost 4 bases and 6 bases respectively, with 21 bases between them. The CDR3 totals 16 residues. Germline assignment: CDR1 MGHRA and CDR2 YSYEKL. The CDR3 region is CASSRDPTGVLSEAFF. The DNA for the CDR3 is TGCGCCAGCAGCCGGGACCCGACAGGCGTTTTGTCTGAAGCTTTCTTT.

The table lists this clonotype with many counts. The rearrangement links TRBV7-6 to TRBJ2-7; D ambiguous. V gave up 1 base and J gave up 5 bases, with 6 bases separating them. The CDR3 extends over 12 amino acids. CDR1 is SGHVS and CDR2 is FNYEAQ in the germline V gene. The CDR3 nucleotides are TGTGCCAGCAGCTTAGTAGTTGACGAGCAGTACTTC. This sequence encodes CASSLVVDEQYF.

This clonotype appeared many times. V gene TRBV20-1 combines with J gene TRBJ2-7; 12 bases are shared with TRBD2. The ends lost 6 bases at V and 1 base at J; junction bases unmatched: 7. Germline V CDR1 and CDR2: DFQATT, SNEGSKA (reference sequence). The CDR3 runs 15 residues. The CDR3, as DNA: TGCAGTGCCCTCGGACTAGCGGGATCGTCCTACGAGCAGTACTTC. This translates into CSALGLAGSSYEQYF.

This chain joins TRBV27 and TRBJ2-1, with 11 bases matching TRBD2. The CDR3 totals 14 residues. The V gene's germline CDR1 is MNHEY and CDR2 SMNVEV (reference sequence). J was trimmed by 7 bases and V by 8 bases; bases with no gene match: 7. The CDR3 DNA follows: TGTGCCAGCCGGAGGACTAGCGGGTTAAATGAGCAGTTCTTC. The encoded protein is CASRRTSGLNEQFF.

The chain is built from TRBV4-1 and TRBJ2-1; TRBD2 aligns across 7 bases. CDR1 is MGHRA, CDR2 YSYEKL, per germline. The CDR3 extends over 16 amino acids. J was trimmed by 4 bases and V by 1 base; bases with no gene match: 7. The CDR3 nucleotides read TGCGCCAGCAGCCAAGGTTTATTAGCGGGTTACAATGAGCAGTTCTTC. Encoded protein: CASSQGLLAGYNEQFF.

The chain joins TRBV4-1 to TRBJ2-3, with 7 bases lining up with TRBD2. V lost 4 bases and J lost 4; bases outside the gene matches: 8. This CDR3 spans 15 amino acids. In germline, CDR1 is MGHRA, CDR2 YSYEKL. CDR3 amino acids: CASSPLSAGADTQYF. The CDR3 coding sequence is TGCGCCAGCAGCCCCCTCTCGGCGGGAGCAGATACGCAGTATTTT.

The chain recombines TRBV20-1 with TRBJ2-3, with TRBD2 identical over 7 bases. Per germline, CDR1 DFQATT and CDR2 SNEGSKA (reference sequence). Trimming removed 2 bases from V and 0 bases from J; junction bases left unmatched: 11. The CDR3 extends over 17 amino acids. Written as DNA, the CDR3 is TGCAGTGCTAGATCCCCGTGGGAGGGACTTAGCACAGATACGCAGTATTTT. This translates into CSARSPWEGLSTDTQYF.

In regard to this clonotype: One base away lies a much larger clone, so this may be a sequencing read error. This chain connects TRBV28 to TRBJ1-1, with TRBD1 matching 8 bases. The CDR3 consists of 17 residues. The V and J ends lost 9 bases and 3 bases, in that order; junction bases with no gene match: 18. Germline CDR1 reads MDHEN; CDR2 reads SYDVKM. CDR3 region: CASTSYDRGRGDTEAFF. CDR3 DNA: TGTGCCAGTACAAGCTATGACAGGGGACGAGGGGACACTGAAGCTTTCTTT.

This chain uses TRBV6-1 with TRBJ1-1; D is uncertain. This CDR3 has 11 residues. V gave up 10 bases and J gave up 0 bases, with 6 bases separating them. The germline CDR1 and CDR2 sequences are MNHNS and SASEGT. The CDR3 here is CATHLNTEAFF. DNA for the CDR3: TGTGCCACTCACTTGAACACTGAAGCTTTCTTT.

The chain uses TRBV20-1 and TRBJ2-3; D is uncertain. The length of the CDR3 is 14 residues. Trimming cost V 3 bases and J 5 bases, with 15 bases left between them. The germline V gene has CDR1 DFQATT and CDR2 SNEGSKA (reference sequence). The CDR3 region has the DNA TGCAGTGCTAGGGGGAACAGTCCACGAGATACGCAGTATTTT. As protein: CSARGNSPRDTQYF.

This clonotype was seen at least ten times. The chain uses TRBV3-1 and TRBJ2-1; no clear D gene. Germline V gene lookup returns CDR1 LGHDT and CDR2 YNNKEL (reference sequence). V shed 4 bases and J shed 0 bases, with 7 bases lying between them. The CDR3 sequence is 14 residues long. CDR3 sequence: CASSRSSSYNEQFF. The CDR3 coding sequence is TGTGCCAGCAGCCGGTCGAGCTCCTACAATGAGCAGTTCTTC.

The rearrangement uses TRBV5-1 and TRBJ1-3, with 7 bases aligning to TRBD1. Germline-derived CDR1 and CDR2 are SGHRS and YFSETQ. V gave up 0 bases and J gave up 0 bases; unmatched junction bases: 6. The CDR3 runs 17 residues. The CDR3 DNA reads as TGCGCCAGCAGCTTGGCCGCAGGGGGAATCTCTGGAAACACCATATATTTT. It yields the protein CASSLAAGGISGNTIYF.

This clonotype was counted many times. The V call is TRBV15, the J call TRBJ1-2, with D uncertain. Germline-derived CDR1 and CDR2 are LNHNV and YYDKDF (reference sequence). The CDR3 runs 15 residues. With 7 bases removed from V and 5 bases from J, the gap between germline ends came to 20 bases. The CDR3 is CATTVPGSAAYGYTF. DNA for the CDR3: TGTGCCACCACCGTCCCGGGATCTGCCGCGTATGGCTACACCTTC.

This clonotype has at least ten counts. The chain recombines TRBV12-3 or TRBV12-4 with TRBJ2-5, with D hard to call. The CDR3 spans 13 residues. V lost 6 bases and J lost 7, with 15 bases in between. CDR3 nucleotide sequence: TGTGCCAGCAGCCTTTTGGGGATCGGGACCCAGTACTTC. It specifies CASSLLGIGTQYF.

This clonotype occurred a few times. The chain has TRBV11-2 and TRBJ2-6; 8 nucleotides line up with TRBD1. V trimming: 0 bases; J trimming: 1 base; junction bases outside the gene matches: 5. Germline V gives CDR1 SGHAT, CDR2 FQNNGV. The CDR3 has 18 residues. Here the CDR3 DNA reads TGTGCCAGCAGCTTAGATGGGACAGGAATTTCTGGGGCCAACGTCCTGACTTTC. This gives the protein CASSLDGTGISGANVLTF.

This sequence joins TRBV27 and TRBJ2-2; D not resolved. The CDR3 totals 14 residues. V was shortened by 6 bases and J by 7 bases, with 15 bases between the two germline ends. CDR1 is MNHEY and CDR2 is SMNVEV in the germline V gene (reference sequence). CDR3 loop: CASSRRPLNGELFF. The CDR3 nucleotides read TGTGCCAGCAGCCGGAGACCGTTGAACGGGGAGCTGTTTTTT.

The rearrangement links TRBV10-3 to TRBJ2-3; possibly TRBD1 or TRBD2 for D (5 bases each). CDR3 length equals 16 residues. The V gene's germline CDR1 is ENHRY and CDR2 SYGVKD. The V and J ends lost 6 bases and 4 bases respectively, with 20 bases between them. The CDR3 DNA reads as TGTGCCATCAGGGCAGAGGGTGTTTTAGGGGCAGATACGCAGTATTTT. Its translation is CAIRAEGVLGADTQYF.

This clonotype was seen more than once but under ten times. The rearrangement links TRBV6-1 to TRBJ1-6; TRBD1 agrees at 7 bases. The V segment lost 4 bases and the J segment 0 bases; nucleotides outside the gene matches: 3. The CDR3 length is 16 residues. Germline CDR1 reads MNHNS; CDR2 reads SASEGT. The CDR3 region is CASSVGTVSYNSPLHF. The CDR3 nucleotides read TGTGCCAGCAGTGTCGGGACAGTCTCCTATAATTCACCCCTCCACTTT.

This clonotype was recorded many times. The chain combines TRBV9 with TRBJ2-1; perhaps TRBD1 as D (6 bases). This CDR3 has 15 amino acids. Germline V CDR1 and CDR2: SGDLS, YYNGEE. V lost 4 bases and J lost 4, with 15 bases in between. CDR3: CASSTPGHRYNEQFF. In DNA, the CDR3 is TGTGCCAGCAGCACCCCGGGACATCGATACAATGAGCAGTTCTTC.

V and J are TRBV7-9 and TRBJ2-7; 8 bases align to TRBD1. There are 14 residues in the CDR3. The V segment lost 4 bases and the J segment 5 bases; nucleotides outside the gene matches: 7. Germline V gene lookup returns CDR1 SEHNR and CDR2 FQNEAQ (reference sequence). Here the CDR3 DNA reads TGTGCCAGCAGCTCCCGGACAGGGAGCGACGAGCAGTACTTC. Its protein product is CASSSRTGSDEQYF.

This clonotype showed up many times. The chain couples TRBV4-1 to TRBJ1-1, with a tentative D call TRBD1 (5 bases). The CDR3 consists of 16 residues. The V and J ends lost 0 bases and 2 bases respectively, with 13 bases between them. CDR1 is MGHRA and CDR2 is YSYEKL in the germline V gene. CDR3 region: CASSQDPGLVNTEAFF. DNA for the CDR3: TGCGCCAGCAGCCAAGACCCGGGACTCGTCAACACTGAAGCTTTCTTT.

CDR3 sequence reads: CASSPGTSGSPTDTQYF. CDR3 nucleotides: TGTGCCAGCAGCCCCGGGACTAGCGGGAGTCCCACAGATACGCAGTATTTT. V gene TRBV12-3 or TRBV12-4 combines with J gene TRBJ2-3; the match to TRBD2 covers 14 bases. J gave up 2 bases and V 6 bases, and 7 bases lay outside the gene matches. There are 17 residues in the CDR3.

This clonotype was detected many times. The rearrangement uses TRBV20-1 and TRBJ2-7; tentative D call: TRBD2 (6 bases). V was pared by 5 bases and J by 0 bases, with 14 bases between. The germline V gene encodes CDR1 DFQATT and CDR2 SNEGSKA (reference sequence). The CDR3 has 14 residues. The DNA of the CDR3 is TGCAGTGCTCTCTCTAGCGATAGCTCCTACGAGCAGTACTTC. Translated: CSALSSDSSYEQYF.

This clonotype was observed many times. CDR3 in amino acids: CASSPQDGGYNEQFF. CDR3 DNA: TGTGCCAGCAGTCCCCAAGATGGGGGCTACAATGAGCAGTTCTTC. J is TRBJ2-1 and V is TRBV12-3 or TRBV12-4; possibly TRBD1 or TRBD2 for D (5 bases each). The CDR3 extends over 15 amino acids. V lost 5 bases, J lost 3 bases, and 14 bases lay in between.

The V call is TRBV25-1, the J call TRBJ2-3, with TRBD2 as a possible D gene (6 bases). CDR3 size: 14 residues. Trimming removed 4 bases at V and 5 bases at J, with 13 bases between. Looked up from germline, CDR1 is MGHDK and CDR2 is SYGVNS. CDR3 amino acids: CASSVSGVGDTQYF. The CDR3 region has the DNA TGTGCCAGCAGTGTTTCGGGAGTCGGAGATACGCAGTATTTT.

About this clonotype itself: The conserved phenylalanine or tryptophan is not found at the CDR3 terminus, so this likely reflects a read error. The chain uses TRBV7-9 and TRBJ2-1; tentative D call: TRBD1 (5 bases). The CDR3 is 14 amino acids. The V gene's germline CDR1 is SEHNR and CDR2 FQNEAQ (reference sequence). Trimming pared 5 bases from V and 1 base from J, leaving 9 bases between. This chain's CDR3 is CASSPQESYNEQFV. The CDR3 coding sequence is TGTGCCAGCAGCCCACAGGAGTCCTACAATGAGCAGTTCGTC.

In this sample, this clonotype turned up a few times. The CDR3 region has the DNA TGTGCCAGTAATAGGGCACCTCCCTACAATGAGCAGTTCTTC. This translates into CASNRAPPYNEQFF. V is TRBV19 and J is TRBJ2-1; D is unclear. The CDR3 totals 14 residues. Trimming removed 7 bases from V and 2 bases from J, with 12 bases in between. CDR1 is LNHDA and CDR2 is SQIVND in the germline V gene (reference sequence).

This clonotype was picked up many times. DNA of the CDR3: TGTGCCAGCAATCTTAGGGGACACAACACTGAAGCTTTCTTT. Amino acid sequence: CASNLRGHNTEAFF. The chain employs TRBV3-1 and TRBJ1-1, with D possibly TRBD1 on 6 matching bases. CDR1 and CDR2 from the germline V gene are LGHDT and YNNKEL (reference sequence). The CDR3 runs to 14 residues. V gave up 7 bases and J gave up 2 bases, with 14 bases separating them.

This clonotype was seen only a few times. The J gene is TRBJ1-1, the V gene TRBV6-1, with a weak D call TRBD1 (5 bases). V lost 10 bases, J lost 8 bases, and 17 bases lay in between. This CDR3 region has 12 residues. Germline assignment: CDR1 MNHNS and CDR2 SASEGT. In DNA, the CDR3 is TGTGCCACCCTCTCCGGGACCTCGGAAGCTTTCTTT. It yields the protein CATLSGTSEAFF.

This clonotype was observed at least ten times. The chain links TRBV13 to TRBJ1-3; D uncertain. Deletions cut 5 bases from V and 2 bases from J, with 7 bases between. The CDR3 is 13 residues long. Germline V lookup: CDR1 PRHDT, CDR2 FYEKMQ (reference sequence). The CDR3 DNA reads TGTGCCAGCAGCGACGGAGCTGGAAACACCATATATTTT. Translating it yields CASSDGAGNTIYF.

The chain combines TRBV4-1 with TRBJ2-5, with D hard to call. From germline, CDR1 is MGHRA and CDR2 YSYEKL. Trimming stripped 0 bases from V and 3 bases from J, with 8 bases between. The CDR3 loop spans 14 amino acids. The CDR3 protein is CASSQDETKETQYF. CDR3 bases: TGCGCCAGCAGCCAAGACGAGACAAAAGAGACCCAGTACTTC.